This record looks at one TCR beta chain sequence and its context. Its matching antigen is unknown. The CDR3 contains 15 residues. Trimming removed 2 bases from V and 3 bases from J; junction bases left unmatched: 4. The V gene's germline CDR1 is SGHTA and CDR2 FQGNSA. This record comes from a study of vaccination effects on CD4 cells after COVID-19. Whole-study results and caveats: Substantial clonal contraction characterized both infection- and vaccine-induced clones late after vaccination.

Method: immunoSEQ multiplex PCR; TCRdb's copy keeps in-frame clones and lacks some. The sample carries around 79,000 clones, 74% recorded once. ViraFEST assay sequencing came after antigen-specific CD4+ T cells were expanded with viral peptide pools. The culture ran for 10 to 11 days, and then CD4+ T cells were isolated. Material: CD4+ T cells from PBMCs cultured with HCoV-229E spike peptides, obtained before COVID-19 vaccination. The TCR was taken from a human donor who received a COVID-19 vaccine. The chain has TRBV7-2 and TRBJ1-5; 7 bases are shared with TRBD1. In nucleotides, the CDR3 is TGTGCCAGCAGCTTAAGGACAGGTTTCAATCAGCCCCAGCATTTT. This translates into CASSLRTGFNQPQHF.